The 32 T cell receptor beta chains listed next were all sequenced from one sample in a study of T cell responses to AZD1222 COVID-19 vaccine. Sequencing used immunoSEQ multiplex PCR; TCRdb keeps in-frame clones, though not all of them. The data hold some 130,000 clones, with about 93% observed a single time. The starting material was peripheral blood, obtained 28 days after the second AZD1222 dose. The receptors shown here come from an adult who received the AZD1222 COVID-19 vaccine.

CDR3: CASSPKSGNTIYF. CDR3 bases: TGTGCCAGCAGTCCTAAGTCTGGAAACACCATATATTTT. J is TRBJ1-3 and V is TRBV27, with D unclear. V was pared by 5 bases and J by 1 base, with 6 bases between. This CDR3 region has 13 residues. Germline V lookup: CDR1 MNHEY, CDR2 SMNVEV (reference sequence).

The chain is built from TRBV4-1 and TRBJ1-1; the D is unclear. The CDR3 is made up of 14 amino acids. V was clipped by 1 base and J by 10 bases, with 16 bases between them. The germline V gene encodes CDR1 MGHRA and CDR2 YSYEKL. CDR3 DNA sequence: TGCGCCAGCAGCCAAGGGGTAGGAGAACATGGAGCTTTCTTT. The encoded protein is CASSQGVGEHGAFF.

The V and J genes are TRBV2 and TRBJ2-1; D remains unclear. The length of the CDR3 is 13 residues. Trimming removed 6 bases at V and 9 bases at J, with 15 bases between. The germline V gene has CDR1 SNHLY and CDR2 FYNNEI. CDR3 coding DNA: TGTGCCAGCAGCCCACCCCCTTTCAGTGAGCAGTTCTTC. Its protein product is CASSPPPFSEQFF.

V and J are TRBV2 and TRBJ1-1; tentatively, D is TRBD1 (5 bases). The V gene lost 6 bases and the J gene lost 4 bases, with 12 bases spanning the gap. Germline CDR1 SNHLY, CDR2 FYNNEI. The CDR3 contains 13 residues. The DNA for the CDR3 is TGTGCCAGCAGGGCAGGGATGGTCACTGAAGCTTTCTTT. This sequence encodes CASRAGMVTEAFF.

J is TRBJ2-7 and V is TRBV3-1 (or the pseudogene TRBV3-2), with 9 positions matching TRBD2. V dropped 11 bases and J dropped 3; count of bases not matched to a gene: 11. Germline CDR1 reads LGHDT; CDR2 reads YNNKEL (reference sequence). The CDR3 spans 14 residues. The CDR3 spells CAAAPASGDYEQYF. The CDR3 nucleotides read TGTGCCGCCGCGCCGGCTAGCGGGGACTACGAGCAGTACTTC.

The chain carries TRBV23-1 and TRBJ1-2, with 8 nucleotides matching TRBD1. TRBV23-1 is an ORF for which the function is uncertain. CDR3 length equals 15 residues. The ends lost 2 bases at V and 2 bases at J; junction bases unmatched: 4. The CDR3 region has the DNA TGCGCCAGCAGTCAACTGGACAGGGCCAACTATGGCTACACCTTC. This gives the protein CASSQLDRANYGYTF.

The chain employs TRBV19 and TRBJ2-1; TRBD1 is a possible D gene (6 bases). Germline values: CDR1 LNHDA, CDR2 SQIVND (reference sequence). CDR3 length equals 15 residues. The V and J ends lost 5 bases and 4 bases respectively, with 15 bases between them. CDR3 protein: CASSVYRVGYNEQFF. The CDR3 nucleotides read TGTGCCAGTAGTGTATACAGGGTAGGGTACAATGAGCAGTTCTTC.

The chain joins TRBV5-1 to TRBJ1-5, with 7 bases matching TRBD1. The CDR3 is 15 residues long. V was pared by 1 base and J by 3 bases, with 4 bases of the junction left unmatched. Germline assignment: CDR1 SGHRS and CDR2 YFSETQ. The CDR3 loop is CASSLTGAVNQPQHF. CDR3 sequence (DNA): TGCGCCAGCAGCTTGACAGGGGCCGTCAATCAGCCCCAGCATTTT.

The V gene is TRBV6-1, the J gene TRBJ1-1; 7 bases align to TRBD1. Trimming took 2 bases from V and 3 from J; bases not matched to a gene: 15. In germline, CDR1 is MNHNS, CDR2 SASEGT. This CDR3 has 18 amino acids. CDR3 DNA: TGTGCCAGCAGTGAATTAAACTTGGGTGGAACAGGGGACACTGAAGCTTTCTTT. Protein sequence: CASSELNLGGTGDTEAFF.

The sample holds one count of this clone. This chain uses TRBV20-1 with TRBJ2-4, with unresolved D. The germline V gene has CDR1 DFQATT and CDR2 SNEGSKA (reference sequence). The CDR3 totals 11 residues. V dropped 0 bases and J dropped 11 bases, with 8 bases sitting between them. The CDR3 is CSAREGPLQYF. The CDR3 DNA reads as TGCAGTGCTAGAGAAGGGCCTCTTCAGTACTTC.

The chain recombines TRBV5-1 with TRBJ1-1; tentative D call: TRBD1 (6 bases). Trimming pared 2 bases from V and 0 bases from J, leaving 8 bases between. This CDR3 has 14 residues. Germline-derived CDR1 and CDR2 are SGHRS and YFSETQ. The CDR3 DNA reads TGCGCCAGCAGCTTCAGGGGCCTGAACACTGAAGCTTTCTTT. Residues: CASSFRGLNTEAFF.

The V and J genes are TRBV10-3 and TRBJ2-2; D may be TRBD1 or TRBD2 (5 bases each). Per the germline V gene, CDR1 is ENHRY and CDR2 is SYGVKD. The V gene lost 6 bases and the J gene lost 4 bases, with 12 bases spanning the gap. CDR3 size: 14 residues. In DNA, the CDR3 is TGTGCCATCAGGGAGAGGGGCGCCACCGGGGAGCTGTTTTTT. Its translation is CAIRERGATGELFF.

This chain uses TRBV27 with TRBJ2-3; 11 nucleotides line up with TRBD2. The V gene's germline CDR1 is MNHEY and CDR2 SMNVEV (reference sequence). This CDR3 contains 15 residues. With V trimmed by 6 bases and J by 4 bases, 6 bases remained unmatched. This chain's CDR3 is CASSRTSGGADTQYF. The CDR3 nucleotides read TGTGCCAGCAGCCGAACTAGCGGGGGTGCAGATACGCAGTATTTT.

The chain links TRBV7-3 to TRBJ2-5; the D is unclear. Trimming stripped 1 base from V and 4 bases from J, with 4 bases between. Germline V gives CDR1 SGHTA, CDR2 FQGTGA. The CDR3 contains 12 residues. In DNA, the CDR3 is TGTGCCAGCAGCTTAAACGGAGAGACCCAGTACTTC. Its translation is CASSLNGETQYF.

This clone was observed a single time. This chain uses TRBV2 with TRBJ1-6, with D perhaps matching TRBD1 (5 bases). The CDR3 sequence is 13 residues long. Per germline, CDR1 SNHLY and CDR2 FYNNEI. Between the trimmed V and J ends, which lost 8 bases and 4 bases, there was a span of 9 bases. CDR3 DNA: TGTGCCAGCTCAGGGAATTATAATTCACCCCTCCACTTT. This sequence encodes CASSGNYNSPLHF.

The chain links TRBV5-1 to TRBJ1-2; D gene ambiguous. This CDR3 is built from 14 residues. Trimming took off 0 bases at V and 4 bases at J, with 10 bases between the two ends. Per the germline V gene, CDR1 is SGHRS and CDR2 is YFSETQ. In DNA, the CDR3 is TGCGCCAGCAGCTTGGCGGGATGGGGCTATGGCTACACCTTC. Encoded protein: CASSLAGWGYGYTF. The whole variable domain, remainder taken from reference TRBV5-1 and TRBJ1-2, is KAGVTQTPRYLIKTRGQQVTLSCSPISGHRSVSWYQQTPGQGLQFLFEYFSETQRNKGNFPGRFSGRQFSNSRSEMNVSTLELGDSALYLCASSLAGWGYGYTFGSGTRLTVV.

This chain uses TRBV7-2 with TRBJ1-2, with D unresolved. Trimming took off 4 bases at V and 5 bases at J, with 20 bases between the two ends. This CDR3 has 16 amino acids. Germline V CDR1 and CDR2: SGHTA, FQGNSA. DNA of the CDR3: TGTGCCAGCAGCTCTCAGTTCCCCCCGATGAGATATGGCTACACCTTC. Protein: CASSSQFPPMRYGYTF.

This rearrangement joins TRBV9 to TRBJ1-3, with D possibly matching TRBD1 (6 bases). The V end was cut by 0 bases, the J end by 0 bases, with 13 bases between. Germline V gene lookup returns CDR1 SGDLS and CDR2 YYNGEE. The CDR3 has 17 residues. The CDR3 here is CASSVASSGDSGNTIYF. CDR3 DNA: TGTGCCAGCAGCGTAGCTTCATCAGGGGACTCTGGAAACACCATATATTTT.

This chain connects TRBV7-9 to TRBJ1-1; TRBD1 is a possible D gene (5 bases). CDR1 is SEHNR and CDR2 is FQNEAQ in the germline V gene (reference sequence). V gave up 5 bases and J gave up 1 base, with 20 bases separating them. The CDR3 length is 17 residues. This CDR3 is CASSPTLGERGNTEAFF. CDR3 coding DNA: TGTGCCAGCAGCCCAACATTGGGGGAGAGAGGGAACACTGAAGCTTTCTTT. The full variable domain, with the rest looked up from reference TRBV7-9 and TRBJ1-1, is DTGVSQNPRHKITKRGQNVTFRCDPISEHNRLYWYRQTLGQGPEFLTYFQNEAQLEKSRLLSDRFSAERPKGSFSTLEIQRTEQGDSAMYLCASSPTLGERGNTEAFFGQGTRLTVV.

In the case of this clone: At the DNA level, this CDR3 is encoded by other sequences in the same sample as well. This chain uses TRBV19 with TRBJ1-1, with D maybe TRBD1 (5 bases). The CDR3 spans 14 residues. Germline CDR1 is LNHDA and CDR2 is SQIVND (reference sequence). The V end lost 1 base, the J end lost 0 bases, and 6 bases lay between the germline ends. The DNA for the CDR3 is TGTGCCAGTAGTATAGGAGGGGTGAACACTGAAGCTTTCTTT. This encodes CASSIGGVNTEAFF. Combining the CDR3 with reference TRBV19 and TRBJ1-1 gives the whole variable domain DGGITQSPKYLFRKEGQNVTLSCEQNLNHDAMYWYRQDPGQGLRLIYYSQIVNDFQKGDIAEGYSVSREKKESFPLTVTSAQKNPTAFYLCASSIGGVNTEAFFGQGTRLTVV.

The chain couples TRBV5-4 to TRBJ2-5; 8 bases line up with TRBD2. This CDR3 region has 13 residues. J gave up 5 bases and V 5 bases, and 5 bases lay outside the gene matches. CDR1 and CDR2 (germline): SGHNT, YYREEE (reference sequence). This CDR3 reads CASSYGGAETQYF. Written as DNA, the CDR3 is TGTGCCAGCAGTTACGGGGGGGCGGAGACCCAGTACTTC.

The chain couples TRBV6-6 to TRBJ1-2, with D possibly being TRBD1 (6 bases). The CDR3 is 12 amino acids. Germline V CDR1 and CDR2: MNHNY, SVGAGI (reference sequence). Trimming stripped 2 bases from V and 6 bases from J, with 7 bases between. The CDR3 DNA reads TGTGCCAGCAGTTACACAGGGAATGGCTACACCTTC. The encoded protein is CASSYTGNGYTF.

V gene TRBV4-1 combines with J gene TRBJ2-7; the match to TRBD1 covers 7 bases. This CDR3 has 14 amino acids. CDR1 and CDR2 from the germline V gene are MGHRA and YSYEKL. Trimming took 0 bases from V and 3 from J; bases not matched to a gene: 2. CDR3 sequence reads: CASSQEGTDYEQYF. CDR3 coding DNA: TGCGCCAGCAGCCAAGAAGGGACAGACTACGAGCAGTACTTC.

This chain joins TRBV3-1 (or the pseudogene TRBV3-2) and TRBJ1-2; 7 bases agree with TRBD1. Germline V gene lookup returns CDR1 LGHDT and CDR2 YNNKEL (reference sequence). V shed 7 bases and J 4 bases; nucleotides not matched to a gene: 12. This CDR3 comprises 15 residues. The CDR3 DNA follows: TGTGCCAGCACCAACAGGGGCCTGGACTTCTATGGCTACACCTTC. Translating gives CASTNRGLDFYGYTF.

The CDR3 sequence is CASGLARRGQFF. Written as DNA, the CDR3 is TGTGCTAGTGGTTTGGCTAGACGGGGGCAGTTCTTC. The gene calls are TRBV12-5 and TRBJ2-1, with D possibly being TRBD2 (5 bases). The V end lost 1 base, the J end lost 12 bases, and 10 bases lay between the germline ends. There are 12 residues in the CDR3. Looked up from germline, CDR1 is LGHNT and CDR2 is FRNRAP.

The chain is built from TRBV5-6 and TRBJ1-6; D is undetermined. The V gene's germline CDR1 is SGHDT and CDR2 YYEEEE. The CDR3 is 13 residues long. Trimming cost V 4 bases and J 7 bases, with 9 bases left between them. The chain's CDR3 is CASSGDSNSPLHF. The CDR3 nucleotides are TGTGCCAGCAGCGGGGATTCAAATTCACCCCTCCACTTT.

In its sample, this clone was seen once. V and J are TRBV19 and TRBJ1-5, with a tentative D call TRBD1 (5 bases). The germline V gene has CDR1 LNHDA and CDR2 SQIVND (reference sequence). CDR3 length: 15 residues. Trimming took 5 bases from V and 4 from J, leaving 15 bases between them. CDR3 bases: TGTGCCAGTAGTCCCATGGGGGGAGGGAATCAGCCCCAGCATTTT. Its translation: CASSPMGGGNQPQHF.

CDR3 protein: CASSLLLGPGEQFF. CDR3 coding DNA: TGTGCCAGCAGCTTACTCCTAGGGCCCGGTGAGCAGTTCTTC. This sequence joins TRBV7-9 and TRBJ2-1; the D is unclear. The V end was cut by 2 bases, the J end by 9 bases, with 14 bases between. The CDR3 totals 14 residues. The V gene's germline CDR1 is SEHNR and CDR2 FQNEAQ (reference sequence).

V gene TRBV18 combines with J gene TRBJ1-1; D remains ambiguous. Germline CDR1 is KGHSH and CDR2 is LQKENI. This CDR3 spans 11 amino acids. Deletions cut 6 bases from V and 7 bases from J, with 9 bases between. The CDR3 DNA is TGTGCCAGCTCTCAGGACCTTGAAGCTTTCTTT. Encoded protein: CASSQDLEAFF.

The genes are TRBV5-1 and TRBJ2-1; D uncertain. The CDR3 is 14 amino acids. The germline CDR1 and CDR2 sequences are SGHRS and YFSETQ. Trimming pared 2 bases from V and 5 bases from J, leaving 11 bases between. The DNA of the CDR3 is TGCGCCAGCAGCTTTGGAGAGGCCAACAATGAGCAGTTCTTC. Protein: CASSFGEANNEQFF.

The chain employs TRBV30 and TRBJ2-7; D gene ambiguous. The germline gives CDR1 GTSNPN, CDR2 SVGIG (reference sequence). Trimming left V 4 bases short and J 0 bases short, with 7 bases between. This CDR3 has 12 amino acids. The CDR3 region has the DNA TGTGCCTGGACCTCAAGCTCCTACGAGCAGTACTTC. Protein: CAWTSSSYEQYF.

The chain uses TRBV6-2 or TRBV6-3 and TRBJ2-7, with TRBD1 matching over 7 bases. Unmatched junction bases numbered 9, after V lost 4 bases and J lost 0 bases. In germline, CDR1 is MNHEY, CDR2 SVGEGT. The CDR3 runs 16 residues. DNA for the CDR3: TGTGCCAGCAGTTTCCTCCGCCGGGACAGCTCCTACGAGCAGTACTTC. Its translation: CASSFLRRDSSYEQYF.